Below, 3 T cell receptor beta chains from the same sample are listed, as sequenced in a study of T-cell memory formation after mild COVID-19. TCRdb recomputed calls from the 5' RACE reads with MiXCR, one row per CDR3 protein. Among 430,000 or so distinct CDR3 sequences listed, around a quarter were seen once. What was sequenced was PBMCs or a T cell subset sorted from them (not recorded which). The receptors stem from an adult woman who had mild COVID-19 (a few samples of this study predate the infection). Cell type and time point are not known.

The CDR3 DNA sequence: TGCAGCGTTGAAGGCTCGGGGGGTGGGAGCTCCTACAATGAGCAGTTCTTC. Translated, it gives CSVEGSGGGSSYNEQFF. The rearrangement uses TRBV29-1 and TRBJ2-1; 7 bases are a match to TRBD2. Germline assignment: CDR1 SQVTM and CDR2 ANQGSEA. The CDR3 is 17 amino acids. Trimming removed 1 base from V and 0 bases from J; junction bases left unmatched: 9.

The chain links TRBV9 to TRBJ2-7; no firm D call. Trimming shortened V by 0 bases and J by 8 bases, and 15 bases separated the two germline ends. Germline V gene sequence: CDR1 SGDLS, CDR2 YYNGEE. The CDR3 covers 14 residues. The CDR3 coding sequence is TGTGCCAGCAGCGTAGAGGGTGTAGGTCGGCAGCAGTACTTC. This translates into CASSVEGVGRQQYF.

V usage is TRBV7-9 and J usage is TRBJ2-3; D is unresolved. The ends were cut back, 4 bases at V and 7 bases at J, with 9 bases in the middle. This CDR3 is built from 12 residues. From germline, CDR1 is SEHNR and CDR2 FQNEAQ (reference sequence). CDR3 sequence: CASSYPENTQYF. DNA of the CDR3: TGTGCCAGCAGCTATCCAGAGAATACGCAGTATTTT.